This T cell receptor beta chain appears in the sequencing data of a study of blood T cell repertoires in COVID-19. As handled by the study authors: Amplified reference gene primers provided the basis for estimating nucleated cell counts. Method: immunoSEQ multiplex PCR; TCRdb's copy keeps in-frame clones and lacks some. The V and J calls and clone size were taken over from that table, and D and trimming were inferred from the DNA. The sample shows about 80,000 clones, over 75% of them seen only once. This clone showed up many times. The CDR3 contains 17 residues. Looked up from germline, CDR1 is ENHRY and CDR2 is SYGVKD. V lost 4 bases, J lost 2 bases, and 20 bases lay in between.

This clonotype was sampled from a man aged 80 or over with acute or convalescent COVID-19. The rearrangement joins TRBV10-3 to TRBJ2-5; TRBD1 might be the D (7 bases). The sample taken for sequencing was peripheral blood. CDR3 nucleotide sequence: TGTGCCATCAGTGGGGACGACAGGGAGGTGGGTCAAGAGACCCAGTACTTC. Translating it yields CAISGDDREVGQETQYF.